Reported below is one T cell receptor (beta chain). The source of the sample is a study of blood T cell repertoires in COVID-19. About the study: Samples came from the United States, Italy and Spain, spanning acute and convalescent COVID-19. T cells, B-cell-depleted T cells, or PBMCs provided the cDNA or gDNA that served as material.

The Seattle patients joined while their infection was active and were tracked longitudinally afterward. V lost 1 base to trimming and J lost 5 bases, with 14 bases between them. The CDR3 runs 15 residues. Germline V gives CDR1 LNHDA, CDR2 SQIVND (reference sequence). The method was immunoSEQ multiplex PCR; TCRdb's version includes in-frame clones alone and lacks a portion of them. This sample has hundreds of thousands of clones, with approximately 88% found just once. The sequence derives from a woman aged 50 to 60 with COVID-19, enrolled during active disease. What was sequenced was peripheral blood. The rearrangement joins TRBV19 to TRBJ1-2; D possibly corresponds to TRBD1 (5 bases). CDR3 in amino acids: CASSIVRRVEYGYTF. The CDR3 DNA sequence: TGTGCCAGTAGTATAGTCCGCAGGGTGGAGTATGGCTACACCTTC.